This is a list of T cell receptor beta chains from one sample in a study of cytomegalovirus exposure and HLA in healthy donors. Some clones are missing from TCRdb's copy, which holds only in-frame ones; the method was immunoSEQ multiplex PCR. The profile shows some 170,000 clones, under 90% of them singletons. Sequencing used PBMCs. The receptor source for this set is a young man in good health and CMV-seropositive. Each CDR3 is given with its conserved first and last residue. A D gene is named only where the DNA matches it firmly.

d_call: TRBD1; v_call: TRBV7-9; cdr3_length: 13; cdr3_aa: CASSLGQRYEQYF
d_call: NA; v_call: TRBV4-1; cdr3_length: 11; cdr3_aa: CASSGQNEQFF
d_call: NA; v_call: TRBV12-2; cdr3_length: 18; cdr3_aa: CASRLATYMRLSYNEQFF
d_call: NA; v_call: TRBV6-5; cdr3_length: 14; cdr3_aa: CASRSGEGTYEQYF
d_call: TRBD2; v_call: TRBV4-2; cdr3_length: 17; cdr3_aa: CASSPRPTSGRPYEQYF
d_call: NA; v_call: TRBV6-6; cdr3_length: 12; cdr3_aa: CASSLDRMVQYF
d_call: TRBD2; v_call: TRBV27; cdr3_length: 15; cdr3_aa: CASSPRPGLYYEQYF
d_call: NA; v_call: TRBV7-9; cdr3_length: 14; cdr3_aa: CASSQSPGRGGYTF
d_call: NA; v_call: TRBV5-1; cdr3_length: 15; cdr3_aa: CASSLAGHRTDTQYF
d_call: TRBD1; v_call: TRBV18; cdr3_length: 15; cdr3_aa: CASSPGTGDLYEQYF
d_call: NA; v_call: TRBV11-2; cdr3_length: 14; cdr3_aa: CASMGQANTGELFF
d_call: TRBD2; v_call: TRBV30; cdr3_length: 14; cdr3_aa: CAWTSGRAWETQYF
d_call: NA; v_call: TRBV2; cdr3_length: 11; cdr3_aa: CASQVVEGYTF
d_call: NA; v_call: TRBV27; cdr3_length: 16; cdr3_aa: CASSLYRSSGANVLTF
d_call: TRBD1; v_call: TRBV9; cdr3_length: 17; cdr3_aa: CASSTTTGTGYPGELFF
d_call: TRBD1; v_call: TRBV19; cdr3_length: 13; cdr3_aa: CATDWTGNTEAFF
d_call: TRBD1; v_call: TRBV6-5; cdr3_length: 15; cdr3_aa: CASSRTGTGTNEQFF
d_call: TRBD2; v_call: TRBV5-1; cdr3_length: 15; cdr3_aa: CASSLGLAGAYEQYF
d_call: TRBD2; v_call: TRBV7-9; cdr3_length: 16; cdr3_aa: CASSVTSGRLVDTQYF
d_call: NA; v_call: TRBV11-3; cdr3_length: 15; cdr3_aa: CASSLRGTGSYEQYF
d_call: NA; v_call: TRBV25-1; cdr3_length: 14; cdr3_aa: CASSDQGLNTEAFF
d_call: NA; v_call: TRBV5-6; cdr3_length: 17; cdr3_aa: CASSFGAVGVMTDTQYF
d_call: TRBD1; v_call: TRBV27; cdr3_length: 14; cdr3_aa: CASSVGQWNTEAFF
d_call: NA; v_call: TRBV7-2; cdr3_length: 13; cdr3_aa: CASSPVRNTEAFF
d_call: NA; v_call: TRBV7-6; cdr3_length: 14; cdr3_aa: CASSWRVFDEKLFF
d_call: NA; v_call: TRBV5-1; cdr3_length: 12; cdr3_aa: CASSWDLETQYF
d_call: TRBD2; v_call: TRBV5-6; cdr3_length: 16; cdr3_aa: CASSPLLAAYYNEQFF
d_call: NA; v_call: TRBV4-1; cdr3_length: 15; cdr3_aa: CASTQWEGGSYEQYF
d_call: NA; v_call: TRBV9; cdr3_length: 14; cdr3_aa: CASSPHRVPYEQYF
d_call: NA; v_call: TRBV9; cdr3_length: 16; cdr3_aa: CASSPGPPQRVHEQYF
d_call: TRBD2; v_call: TRBV7-8; cdr3_length: 16; cdr3_aa: CASSLDRTSGSETQYF
d_call: NA; v_call: TRBV5-8; cdr3_length: 11; cdr3_aa: CASSPYNEQFF
d_call: TRBD1; v_call: TRBV28; cdr3_length: 16; cdr3_aa: CASRGQSRIANYGYTF
d_call: TRBD1; v_call: TRBV5-1; cdr3_length: 14; cdr3_aa: CASSLQGLSYEQYF
d_call: NA; v_call: TRBV5-1; cdr3_length: 17; cdr3_aa: CASSLGAGLITNEKLFF
d_call: NA; v_call: TRBV9; cdr3_length: 14; cdr3_aa: CASSVAGTLYGYTF
d_call: TRBD2; v_call: TRBV28; cdr3_length: 18; cdr3_aa: CASSFGGLAQSYQETQYF
d_call: TRBD1; v_call: TRBV27; cdr3_length: 15; cdr3_aa: CASSLYGTGDQPQHF
d_call: NA; v_call: TRBV4-1; cdr3_length: 16; cdr3_aa: CASSRLTGAGANVLTF
d_call: NA; v_call: TRBV19; cdr3_length: 13; cdr3_aa: CASSLQGGETQYF
d_call: TRBD1; v_call: TRBV19; cdr3_length: 12; cdr3_aa: CASRQGSDIQYF
d_call: NA; v_call: TRBV4-1; cdr3_length: 14; cdr3_aa: CASSQVLGRGEQFF
d_call: TRBD1; v_call: TRBV4-2; cdr3_length: 15; cdr3_aa: CASSQEVRDSYGYTF
d_call: TRBD2; v_call: TRBV18; cdr3_length: 15; cdr3_aa: CASSNGLAGANEQYF
d_call: NA; v_call: TRBV6-5; cdr3_length: 15; cdr3_aa: CASSRPTGGGETQYF
d_call: TRBD2; v_call: TRBV5-1; cdr3_length: 14; cdr3_aa: CASSPAGGEETQYF
d_call: NA; v_call: TRBV4-2; cdr3_length: 14; cdr3_aa: CASSQGLYDYGYTF
d_call: NA; v_call: TRBV28; cdr3_length: 15; cdr3_aa: CASSQPGHEYYEQYF
d_call: NA; v_call: TRBV5-4; cdr3_length: 14; cdr3_aa: CASSLQPNTGELFF
d_call: NA; v_call: TRBV7-9; cdr3_length: 13; cdr3_aa: CASSSGSYYGYTF
d_call: TRBD1; v_call: TRBV5-6; cdr3_length: 15; cdr3_aa: CASSLAGGEGETQYF
d_call: NA; v_call: TRBV28; cdr3_length: 12; cdr3_aa: CASRATSYEQYF
d_call: TRBD2; v_call: TRBV5-1; cdr3_length: 16; cdr3_aa: CASSFELAGGGNEQFF
d_call: TRBD1; v_call: TRBV2; cdr3_length: 11; cdr3_aa: CASLGTDGYTF
d_call: NA; v_call: TRBV5-1; cdr3_length: 14; cdr3_aa: CARPGSSSGNEQFF
d_call: TRBD2; v_call: TRBV28; cdr3_length: 15; cdr3_aa: CASSSSGSSYNEQFF
d_call: NA; v_call: TRBV6-5; cdr3_length: 15; cdr3_aa: CASSKIRQDFYGYTF
d_call: NA; v_call: TRBV30; cdr3_length: 13; cdr3_aa: CAWNRGSVEKLFF
d_call: TRBD1; v_call: TRBV6-1; cdr3_length: 15; cdr3_aa: CASSDRTGGNYGYTF
d_call: TRBD1; v_call: TRBV27; cdr3_length: 16; cdr3_aa: CASSLQGVVNTGELFF